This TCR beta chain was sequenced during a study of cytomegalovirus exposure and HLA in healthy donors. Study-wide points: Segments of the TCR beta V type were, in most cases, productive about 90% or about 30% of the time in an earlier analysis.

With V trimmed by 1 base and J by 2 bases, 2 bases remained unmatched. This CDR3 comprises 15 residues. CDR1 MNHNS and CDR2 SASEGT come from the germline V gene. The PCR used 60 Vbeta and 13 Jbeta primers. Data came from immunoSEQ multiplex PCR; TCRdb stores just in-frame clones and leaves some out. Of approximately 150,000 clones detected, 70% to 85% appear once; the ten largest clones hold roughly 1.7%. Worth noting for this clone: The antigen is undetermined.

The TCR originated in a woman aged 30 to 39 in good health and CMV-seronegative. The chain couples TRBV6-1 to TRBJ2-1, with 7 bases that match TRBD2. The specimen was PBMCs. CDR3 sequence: CASSEESGTYNEQFF. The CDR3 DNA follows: TGTGCCAGCAGTGAAGAGAGCGGGACCTACAATGAGCAGTTCTTC.